These 19 T cell receptor beta chains originate from one sample sequenced in a study of T cells in Graves' hyperthyroidism and ophthalmopathy. The TCR beta CDR3 regions underwent amplification using RNA transcripts as the source. HTBI primers were employed in a first-round RT-PCR of the TCR CDR3. MiXCR, applied by TCRdb to the multiplex PCR reads, yields one record per CDR3 protein. The table lists about 350,000 distinct CDR3 sequences, approximately 15% of them singletons. Sequenced: blood. The source of these receptors is a woman aged 25 to 39 with Graves' hyperthyroidism.

This clonotype was counted between two and nine times. This chain links TRBV7-2 with TRBJ2-6, with 7 positions matching TRBD1. The ends lost 5 bases at V and 2 bases at J; junction bases unmatched: 3. The CDR3 sequence is 15 residues long. The germline V gene has CDR1 SGHTA and CDR2 FQGNSA. The CDR3 region is CASSADRAGANVLTF. The CDR3 DNA follows: TGTGCCAGCAGCGCAGACAGGGCTGGGGCCAACGTCCTGACTTTC.

The rearrangement uses TRBV20-1 and TRBJ2-5; D is perhaps TRBD2 (6 bases). CDR1 DFQATT and CDR2 SNEGSKA come from the germline V gene (reference sequence). Trimming took 3 bases from V and 4 from J, leaving 15 bases between them. The CDR3 spans 14 residues. In DNA form, the CDR3 reads TGCAGTGCTAGGTCCCGGGGCGGGATAGAGACCCAGTACTTC. Translation: CSARSRGGIETQYF.

This clonotype has ten or more counts. This CDR3 is CATQGPLNEKLFF. The CDR3 nucleotides read TGTGCCACCCAGGGGCCGTTAAATGAAAAACTGTTTTTT. This chain links TRBV10-3 with TRBJ1-4; D is possibly TRBD1 (6 bases). This CDR3 region has 13 residues. With 10 bases removed from V and 5 bases from J, the gap between germline ends came to 14 bases. Germline-derived CDR1 and CDR2 are ENHRY and SYGVKD.

As for this clonotype: This may come from a read error, since a much larger clone is one base off. The rearrangement joins TRBV6-1 to TRBJ2-1; D uncertain. CDR3 length equals 15 residues. Germline CDR1 MNHNS, CDR2 SASEGT. The V gene lost 6 bases and the J gene lost 0 bases, with 12 bases spanning the gap. The DNA for the CDR3 is TGTGCCAGCAGGCAGAACTCGAGCTCCTACAATGAGCAGTTCTTC. It translates to CASRQNSSSYNEQFF.

This clonotype was counted many times. The chain employs TRBV2 and TRBJ2-7, with 11 bases aligning to TRBD1. The CDR3 is made up of 17 amino acids. V was pared by 4 bases and J by 2 bases, with 10 bases of the junction left unmatched. The germline gives CDR1 SNHLY, CDR2 FYNNEI. The CDR3 is CASSVTREGQGAYEQYF. CDR3 bases: TGTGCCAGCAGTGTAACACGAGAGGGACAGGGGGCCTACGAGCAGTACTTC.

This clonotype was counted at least ten times. This chain links TRBV10-3 with TRBJ2-5; weak D call: TRBD2 (5 bases). The CDR3 sequence is 13 residues long. The germline V gene encodes CDR1 ENHRY and CDR2 SYGVKD. The germline V and J ends were trimmed by 3 bases and 3 bases, with 8 bases remaining between them. CDR3 DNA: TGTGCCATCAGTGATACAGCGGAAGAGACCCAGTACTTC. Translated, it gives CAISDTAEETQYF.

This clonotype was recorded many times. The genes are TRBV20-1 and TRBJ2-7; 9 bases fit TRBD2. The trim removed 5 bases at V and 1 base at J, leaving 9 bases unmatched. This CDR3 is 15 amino acids long. Germline V gene lookup returns CDR1 DFQATT and CDR2 SNEGSKA (reference sequence). CDR3 bases: TGCAGTGCTCCACGGGGCAGCGGGAGGTCCTACGAGCAGTACTTC. It yields the protein CSAPRGSGRSYEQYF.

V and J are TRBV19 and TRBJ2-3, with 8 positions matching TRBD1. V lost 3 bases to trimming and J lost 3 bases; unmatched junction nucleotides: 5. The germline gives CDR1 LNHDA, CDR2 SQIVND (reference sequence). The CDR3 extends over 15 amino acids. The CDR3 bases are TGTGCCAGTAGTATCTCGCAGGGGGCTACAGATACGCAGTATTTT. It specifies CASSISQGATDTQYF.

This clonotype was counted at least ten times. The chain carries TRBV5-1 and TRBJ1-1, with 10 bases lining up with TRBD1. Germline-derived CDR1 and CDR2 are SGHRS and YFSETQ. Trimming cost V 6 bases and J 5 bases; bases outside gene matches: 10. This CDR3 has 15 residues. The CDR3 region has the DNA TGCGCCAGCACCGACCCGGGACAGGGGCGTACTGAAGCTTTCTTT. Amino acid sequence: CASTDPGQGRTEAFF. Using reference TRBV5-1 and TRBJ1-1 for the parts outside the CDR3, the full variable domain is KAGVTQTPRYLIKTRGQQVTLSCSPISGHRSVSWYQQTPGQGLQFLFEYFSETQRNKGNFPGRFSGRQFSNSRSEMNVSTLELGDSALYLCASTDPGQGRTEAFFGQGTRLTVV.

The chain employs TRBV13 and TRBJ2-7, with TRBD2 matching over 10 bases. The CDR3 covers 16 residues. Per germline, CDR1 PRHDT and CDR2 FYEKMQ (reference sequence). J gave up 0 bases and V 1 base, and 3 bases lay outside the gene matches. CDR3: CASSLELAGSSYEQYF. CDR3 in DNA: TGTGCCAGCAGCTTAGAACTAGCGGGAAGCTCCTACGAGCAGTACTTC.

The chain employs TRBV29-1 and TRBJ2-1; possibly TRBD2 for D (6 bases). The germline V and J ends were trimmed by 7 bases and 5 bases, with 12 bases remaining between them. CDR1 and CDR2 (germline): SQVTM, ANQGSEA. CDR3 length: 12 amino acids. CDR3 coding DNA: TGCAGCGGGTCGGGGGAAAACAATGAGCAGTTCTTC. This sequence encodes CSGSGENNEQFF.

The chain joins TRBV9 to TRBJ2-1; D is perhaps TRBD1 (5 bases). Trimming took 2 bases from V and 6 from J, leaving 12 bases between them. This CDR3 has 14 amino acids. Germline CDR1 and CDR2: SGDLS and YYNGEE. CDR3 nucleotide sequence: TGTGCCAGCAGCGTCGGCGCAGGGCCCAATGAGCAGTTCTTC. Amino acid sequence: CASSVGAGPNEQFF.

This clonotype was found many times. The chain links TRBV29-1 to TRBJ2-7; 9 bases agree with TRBD1. Germline V gene sequence: CDR1 SQVTM, CDR2 ANQGSEA. After removal of 6 bases from V and 5 bases from J, the junction contained 2 bases not matched to a gene. The CDR3 runs 11 residues. This CDR3 is CSVGDRDEQYF. The CDR3 DNA reads as TGCAGCGTGGGGGACAGGGACGAGCAGTACTTC.

The V gene is TRBV10-3, the J gene TRBJ2-7; 8 bases agree with TRBD2. The CDR3 runs to 15 residues. V lost 2 bases and J lost 2; bases outside the gene matches: 5. Per the germline V gene, CDR1 is ENHRY and CDR2 is SYGVKD. CDR3 DNA sequence: TGTGCCATCAGTGAGGGAGGGACTAGTCCCTACGAGCAGTACTTC. Protein sequence: CAISEGGTSPYEQYF.

This clonotype was observed many times. The rearrangement uses TRBV2 and TRBJ2-6, with D perhaps TRBD1 or TRBD2 (5 bases each). Germline lookup yields CDR1 SNHLY and CDR2 FYNNEI. The CDR3 is made up of 17 amino acids. Trimming stripped 8 bases from V and 1 base from J, with 18 bases between. CDR3 region: CASGRDLLSSGANVLTF. The CDR3 coding sequence is TGTGCCAGCGGACGGGACCTTTTATCGTCTGGGGCCAACGTCCTGACTTTC.

In this sample, this clonotype turned up a few times. The chain has TRBV9 and TRBJ2-1, with TRBD1 as a possible D gene (6 bases). V was pared by 0 bases and J by 8 bases, with 15 bases between. The CDR3 runs 15 residues. CDR1 and CDR2 (germline): SGDLS, YYNGEE. The CDR3: CASSVGSGGPYEQFF. CDR3 sequence (DNA): TGTGCCAGCAGCGTAGGTAGTGGGGGCCCATATGAGCAGTTCTTC.

The chain uses TRBV30 and TRBJ1-3; maybe TRBD1 (6 bases). Trimming removed 0 bases at V and 10 bases at J, with 16 bases between. Germline V gives CDR1 GTSNPN, CDR2 SVGIG (reference sequence). This CDR3 is 14 amino acids long. CDR3 DNA: TGTGCCTGGAGTGTCGGTGGGGGCTCCGGGACCATATATTTT. This translates into CAWSVGGGSGTIYF.

This clonotype was detected ten times or more. The chain recombines TRBV6-2 or TRBV6-3 with TRBJ2-7; unclear D gene. CDR3 length: 14 residues. V gave up 5 bases and J gave up 4 bases, with 15 bases separating them. Germline V gene data show CDR1 as MNHEY and CDR2 as SVGEGT. CDR3 loop: CASSQPFLGYEQYF. CDR3 in DNA: TGTGCCAGCAGTCAACCCTTCCTAGGGTACGAGCAGTACTTC.

As regards this clonotype: A much larger clone sits a single nucleotide away, making a read error possible. The J gene is TRBJ2-2, the V gene TRBV7-9; D remains unclear. The CDR3 totals 12 residues. Germline CDR1 reads SEHNR; CDR2 reads FQNEAQ (reference sequence). Between the trimmed V and J ends, which lost 7 bases and 6 bases, there was a span of 9 bases. The CDR3 sequence: CASNSISGELFF. CDR3 sequence (DNA): TGTGCCAGCAACTCAATCTCCGGGGAGCTGTTTTTT.